This T cell receptor beta chain was recovered during a study of T-cell reconstitution after alpha-beta-depleted transplantation in children. Study-wide findings and caveats: Fresh T-cell production supplied most of the T-cell counts and diversity seen one year after transplant. Several hundred expanded graft clones reportedly supplied alpha-beta T cells about two months after transplant. From surviving recipient T cells and thymic progenitors came the high day-60 TCRbeta diversity observed in some patients.

This clonotype occurred many times. Antigen unknown. The V gene lost 5 bases and the J gene lost 5 bases, with 19 bases spanning the gap. The CDR3 totals 15 residues. Germline CDR1 LGHNA, CDR2 YSLEER. During its preparation, the TCRbeta library received unique molecular identifiers. Via MiXCR, TCRdb re-called the PCR reads, giving one row per CDR3 protein. The profile shows almost 500,000 distinct CDR3 sequences, approximately 10% of them singletons. The chain combines TRBV4-3 with TRBJ2-7, with D possibly being TRBD1 or TRBD2 (5 bases each). The sample in question was PBMCs, obtained before TCRalphabeta/CD19-depleted stem cell transplant. This receptor was obtained from a child aged 2 to 10 with inherited bone marrow failure, due to receive a stem cell transplant. The CDR3 here is CASSKATLLGDEQYF. The CDR3 coding sequence is TGCGCCAGCAGCAAAGCGACCTTACTAGGGGACGAGCAGTACTTC.